This TCR beta chain came from a study of blood T cell repertoires in COVID-19. The wider study: Sites across the United States, Italy and Spain contributed samples from acute and convalescent COVID-19.

Data came from immunoSEQ multiplex PCR; TCRdb stores just in-frame clones and leaves some out. The sample includes 130,000 to 150,000 clones, approximately 80% of them seen just once. CDR1 and CDR2 (germline): SGHKS, YYEKEE (reference sequence). V lost 8 bases to trimming and J lost 4 bases; unmatched junction nucleotides: 5. This CDR3 spans 13 amino acids. This clonotype originated in a man in his 60s with active or convalescent COVID-19. V usage is TRBV5-5 and J usage is TRBJ1-4; 7 bases align to TRBD1. The specimen was peripheral blood. The CDR3: CASTGEVNEKLFF. The CDR3 DNA is TGTGCCAGTACAGGGGAGGTTAATGAAAAACTGTTTTTT.